The 5 T cell receptor beta chains below all came from one sample that was sequenced in a study of CD8 T cells in Susac syndrome. When the RNA was reverse transcribed, random hexamers were used with an input of about 0.5 to 1 ug. TCRdb analysed the immunoSEQ multiplex PCR reads with MiXCR anew, one entry per CDR3 protein. The sample contains 75,000 to 95,000 distinct CDR3 sequences, about 96% of which appear only once. The material sequenced was CD8+ T cells from PBMCs. The source of these receptors is a human donor with Susac syndrome.

The CDR3 protein is CSAPWGEANIQYF. As DNA, the CDR3 is TGCAGTGCTCCGTGGGGGGAGGCAAACATTCAGTACTTC. The chain has TRBV20-1 and TRBJ2-4; D might be TRBD2 (6 bases). V was pared by 5 bases and J by 6 bases, with 14 bases between. The CDR3 consists of 13 residues. Germline lookup yields CDR1 DFQATT and CDR2 SNEGSKA (reference sequence).

This chain links TRBV20-1 with TRBJ2-1; D may correspond to TRBD1 or TRBD2 (5 bases each). CDR1 is DFQATT and CDR2 is SNEGSKA in the germline V gene (reference sequence). Trimming left V 5 bases short and J 7 bases short, with 18 bases between. The CDR3 contains 14 residues. CDR3 DNA sequence: TGCAGTGCTCCGGTGGGGACGTTGGAAAATGAGCAGTTCTTC. Protein sequence: CSAPVGTLENEQFF.

This clonotype was seen only once. This chain joins TRBV7-9 and TRBJ1-5; D gene uncertain. Germline V gene data show CDR1 as SEHNR and CDR2 as FQNEAQ (reference sequence). Deletions cut 4 bases from V and 9 bases from J, with 10 bases between. The CDR3 is 12 residues long. In DNA, the CDR3 is TGTGCCAGCAGCTCCGGAGGGCCGCCCCAGCATTTT. Translated: CASSSGGPPQHF.

This chain connects TRBV29-1 to TRBJ1-1; D possibly corresponds to TRBD1 (5 bases). The CDR3 spans 12 residues. Germline CDR1 and CDR2: SQVTM and ANQGSEA. Trimming left V 7 bases short and J 0 bases short, with 9 bases between. DNA of the CDR3: TGCAGCGGTGGGGGGATGAACACTGAAGCTTTCTTT. It codes for CSGGGMNTEAFF.

This chain joins TRBV6-6 and TRBJ1-1, with D unresolved. V was cut by 0 bases and J by 6 bases, with 8 bases left in between. The CDR3 extends over 13 amino acids. Germline V gives CDR1 MNHNY, CDR2 SVGAGI (reference sequence). CDR3 amino acids: CASSYSGRAEAFF. The CDR3 coding sequence is TGTGCCAGCAGTTACTCTGGCCGTGCTGAAGCTTTCTTT.